The 29 T cell receptor beta chains listed next were all sequenced from one sample in a study of technical replicates of blood from several donors. Sequenced by immunoSEQ multiplex PCR; TCRdb stores in-frame clones only, minus some. Of roughly 97,000 clones listed, roughly 96% were seen once; the top ten hold approximately 0.38%. Input material: T cells isolated from PBMCs. Receptors originate from a human donor in good health.

V is TRBV5-4 and J is TRBJ1-1, with 10 positions matching TRBD1. Germline values: CDR1 SGHNT, CDR2 YYREEE (reference sequence). Trimming took 4 bases from V and 4 from J; bases not matched to a gene: 7. The CDR3 loop spans 15 amino acids. This chain's CDR3 is CASSLPGQGFTEAFF. CDR3 DNA sequence: TGTGCCAGCAGCCTACCGGGACAGGGGTTCACTGAAGCTTTCTTT.

The chain has TRBV6-1 and TRBJ2-1, with 9 bases fitting TRBD1. The CDR3 contains 18 residues. Germline CDR1 and CDR2: MNHNS and SASEGT. The J segment lost 7 bases and the V segment lost 2 bases, leaving 15 bases of the junction unmatched. CDR3 coding DNA: TGTGCCAGCAGTGAATGGGGACAGGGAAGGGTTTCAGGGAATGAGCAGTTCTTC. It specifies CASSEWGQGRVSGNEQFF.

This chain connects TRBV7-3 to TRBJ1-2; possibly TRBD1 for D (6 bases). Germline CDR1 is SGHTA and CDR2 is FQGTGA. The CDR3 consists of 15 residues. Trimming shortened V by 3 bases and J by 7 bases, and 18 bases separated the two germline ends. CDR3: CASSFSGQGLSGYTF. The CDR3 nucleotides read TGTGCCAGCAGCTTCTCCGGGCAGGGGCTTAGTGGCTACACCTTC.

V and J are TRBV2 and TRBJ1-2; D remains ambiguous. The CDR3 is 14 residues long. The germline V gene encodes CDR1 SNHLY and CDR2 FYNNEI. V was cut by 3 bases and J by 1 base, with 9 bases left in between. In DNA, the CDR3 is TGTGCCAGCAGTGAGGAGATCCTTAACTATGGCTACACCTTC. Its translation: CASSEEILNYGYTF.

Here the CDR3 reads CASSMSPRDNEQYF. The CDR3 coding sequence is TGTGCCAGTAGTATGTCCCCCAGGGATAACGAGCAGTACTTC. V and J are TRBV19 and TRBJ2-7, with D perhaps matching TRBD1 (5 bases). Germline loops: CDR1 LNHDA, CDR2 SQIVND (reference sequence). The germline V and J ends were trimmed by 3 bases and 5 bases, with 14 bases remaining between them. This CDR3 has 14 amino acids.

The chain carries TRBV4-1 and TRBJ2-1; TRBD2 agrees at 11 bases. Germline loops: CDR1 MGHRA, CDR2 YSYEKL. Trimming cost V 3 bases and J 4 bases; bases outside gene matches: 8. This CDR3 is 17 amino acids long. The CDR3 region is CASSQGGTSGPYNEQFF. CDR3 bases: TGCGCCAGCAGCCAGGGGGGGACTAGCGGACCTTACAATGAGCAGTTCTTC.

The chain recombines TRBV27 with TRBJ1-5; perhaps TRBD1 as D (5 bases). The CDR3 contains 17 residues. The V end lost 5 bases, the J end lost 4 bases, and 21 bases lay between the germline ends. Germline V gene data show CDR1 as MNHEY and CDR2 as SMNVEV (reference sequence). CDR3 sequence reads: CASSTPQELTSNQPQHF. As DNA, the CDR3 is TGTGCCAGCAGTACCCCACAGGAATTAACATCAAATCAGCCCCAGCATTTT.

This clone was observed a single time. The CDR3, as DNA: TGTGCCAGCAGTTCCGGGCAGGGGAGTCAGCCCCAGCATTTT. This codes for CASSSGQGSQPQHF. The chain links TRBV27 to TRBJ1-5, with D tentatively TRBD1 (6 bases). Germline V gives CDR1 MNHEY, CDR2 SMNVEV (reference sequence). The V gene lost 4 bases and the J gene lost 6 bases, with 13 bases spanning the gap. The CDR3 has 14 residues.

V is TRBV4-1 and J is TRBJ2-1, with TRBD1 matching 9 bases. With V trimmed by 0 bases and J by 4 bases, 7 bases remained unmatched. Germline values: CDR1 MGHRA, CDR2 YSYEKL. CDR3 length: 17 residues. CDR3 protein: CASSQDIGTGLYNEQFF. The CDR3 nucleotides read TGCGCCAGCAGCCAAGATATCGGGACAGGGCTATACAATGAGCAGTTCTTC.

The V call is TRBV28, the J call TRBJ1-4, with D hard to call. Trimming shortened V by 3 bases and J by 0 bases, and 5 bases separated the two germline ends. Germline V gene sequence: CDR1 MDHEN, CDR2 SYDVKM. There are 14 residues in the CDR3. DNA of the CDR3: TGTGCCAGCAGTTTTCCTGCAACTAATGAAAAACTGTTTTTT. This gives the protein CASSFPATNEKLFF. The variable domain in full, completed from reference TRBV28 and TRBJ1-4, reads DVKVTQSSRYLVKRTGEKVFLECVQDMDHENMFWYRQDPGLGLRLIYFSYDVKMKEKGDIPEGYSVSREKKERFSLILESASTNQTSMYLCASSFPATNEKLFFGSGTQLSVL.

The CDR3 loop reads CASSQPGEQYF. The DNA for the CDR3 is TGTGCCAGCTCACAGCCGGGGGAGCAGTACTTC. The chain has TRBV18 and TRBJ2-7, with a weak D call TRBD2 (5 bases). CDR1 KGHSH and CDR2 LQKENI come from the germline V gene. The CDR3 is made up of 11 amino acids. V was trimmed by 4 bases and J by 7 bases, leaving 8 bases between them. Full variable domain (outside the CDR3, taken from reference TRBV18 and TRBJ2-7): NAGVMQNPRHLVRRRGQEARLRCSPMKGHSHVYWYRQLPEEGLKFMVYLQKENIIDESGMPKERFSAEFPKEGPSILRIQQVVRGDSAAYFCASSQPGEQYFGPGTRLTVT.

The J gene is TRBJ1-1, the V gene TRBV19, with 7 positions matching TRBD1. CDR3 length: 14 amino acids. CDR1 is LNHDA, CDR2 SQIVND, per germline (reference sequence). The CDR3 is CASRQGGWNTEAFF. As DNA, the CDR3 is TGTGCATCAAGACAGGGAGGATGGAACACTGAAGCTTTCTTT.

The chain links TRBV21-1 to TRBJ2-7; TRBD1 reflects the table's D call only, with no check against the DNA. TRBV21-1 is described as a pseudogene. The CDR3 has 16 residues. This chain's CDR3 is CASSKTGQGASYEQYF. The CDR3 bases are TGTGCCAGCAGCAAAACCGGACAGGGGGCTTCCTACGAGCAGTACTTC.

The rearrangement links TRBV6-6 to TRBJ2-7; no firm D call. Trimming took 2 bases from V and 3 from J, leaving 8 bases between them. The CDR3 covers 13 residues. The germline V gene has CDR1 MNHNY and CDR2 SVGAGI (reference sequence). In nucleotides, the CDR3 is TGTGCCAGCAGTTACACGACATACTACGAGCAGTACTTC. It specifies CASSYTTYYEQYF.

This chain connects TRBV19 to TRBJ2-7; TRBD2 aligns across 8 bases. V shed 4 bases, J shed 1 base, and the junction held 9 bases outside the gene matches. This CDR3 contains 16 residues. Germline V gene data show CDR1 as LNHDA and CDR2 as SQIVND (reference sequence). The CDR3 coding sequence is TGTGCCAGTAGTACCTTTACTAGCGGACAATCCTACGAGCAGTACTTC. Protein sequence: CASSTFTSGQSYEQYF.

The chain couples TRBV29-1 to TRBJ2-7; 7 bases match TRBD1. The V and J ends lost 3 bases and 7 bases, in that order; junction bases with no gene match: 6. The CDR3 totals 12 residues. The germline V gene has CDR1 SQVTM and CDR2 ANQGSEA. The CDR3 DNA sequence: TGCAGCGTTGAGACAGGGCGAGGGGAGCAGTACTTC. Translation: CSVETGRGEQYF.

This clone occurred once. J is TRBJ2-7 and V is TRBV28; 10 bases match TRBD2. The ends lost 2 bases at V and 2 bases at J; junction bases unmatched: 3. Per germline, CDR1 MDHEN and CDR2 SYDVKM. The CDR3 is 15 amino acids. The CDR3 DNA follows: TGTGCCAGCAGTTTAATCCTAGCGGGGGCCTACGAGCAGTACTTC. Translation: CASSLILAGAYEQYF.

The rearrangement joins TRBV6-1 to TRBJ2-7, with D perhaps TRBD1 (5 bases). The CDR3 sequence is 14 residues long. CDR1 is MNHNS, CDR2 SASEGT, per germline. V dropped 8 bases and J dropped 3 bases, with 17 bases sitting between them. As DNA, the CDR3 is TGTGCCAGCTGTCCCCTTACCAGGGACTACGAGCAGTACTTC. It specifies CASCPLTRDYEQYF.

The chain joins TRBV11-2 to TRBJ1-2; 8 nucleotides match TRBD1. J was trimmed by 8 bases and V by 5 bases; bases with no gene match: 4. The germline V gene encodes CDR1 SGHAT and CDR2 FQNNGV. The CDR3 totals 12 residues. CDR3 in DNA: TGTGCCAGCAGCATACAGGGGGGAGGCTACACCTTC. It is translated as CASSIQGGGYTF. The full variable domain, its missing parts supplied by reference TRBV11-2 and TRBJ1-2, is EAGVAQSPRYKIIEKRQSVAFWCNPISGHATLYWYQQILGQGPKLLIQFQNNGVVDDSQLPKDRFSAERLKGVDSTLKIQPAKLEDSAVYLCASSIQGGGYTFGSGTRLTVV.

The V call is TRBV30, the J call TRBJ1-2, with D possibly TRBD1 on 6 matching bases. With 0 bases removed from V and 6 bases from J, the gap between germline ends came to 11 bases. Per germline, CDR1 GTSNPN and CDR2 SVGIG (reference sequence). This CDR3 region has 13 residues. The CDR3 nucleotides read TGTGCCTGGAGTGTAGGACAGACAGATGGCTACACCTTC. It is translated as CAWSVGQTDGYTF.

The genes are TRBV9 and TRBJ2-3, with TRBD2 as a possible D gene (7 bases). There are 15 residues in the CDR3. Germline assignment: CDR1 SGDLS and CDR2 YYNGEE. The V end was cut by 0 bases, the J end by 2 bases, with 10 bases between. In DNA form, the CDR3 reads TGTGCCAGCAGCGTAGAGGGGGGGCTCACAGATACGCAGTATTTT. The encoded protein is CASSVEGGLTDTQYF.

This chain joins TRBV7-8 and TRBJ1-2, with D hard to call. The CDR3 is 13 amino acids. CDR1 SGHVS and CDR2 FQNEAQ come from the germline V gene. V lost 2 bases, J lost 6 bases, and 10 bases lay in between. In DNA, the CDR3 is TGTGCCAGCAGCTTACGGGGTTGGGATGGCTACACCTTC. This gives the protein CASSLRGWDGYTF.

The chain joins TRBV18 to TRBJ1-5, with D uncertain. CDR1 is KGHSH, CDR2 LQKENI, per germline. The CDR3 totals 15 residues. Trimming took 3 bases from V and 0 from J, leaving 9 bases between them. As DNA, the CDR3 is TGTGCCAGCTCACCTCAAGACTATAGCAATCAGCCCCAGCATTTT. This sequence encodes CASSPQDYSNQPQHF.

The rearrangement uses TRBV30 and TRBJ2-7; D uncertain. V lost 0 bases and J lost 3, with 12 bases in between. The germline V gene encodes CDR1 GTSNPN and CDR2 SVGIG (reference sequence). The CDR3 sequence is 14 residues long. The CDR3 DNA sequence: TGTGCCTGGAGTGTACAATCGAATATCTACGAGCAGTACTTC. Encoded protein: CAWSVQSNIYEQYF. The whole variable domain, remainder taken from reference TRBV30 and TRBJ2-7, is SQTIHQWPATLVQPVGSPLSLECTVEGTSNPNLYWYRQAAGRGLQLLFYSVGIGQISSEVPQNLSASRPQDRQFILSSKKLLLSDSGFYLCAWSVQSNIYEQYFGPGTRLTVT.

This chain connects TRBV7-3 to TRBJ2-1; 7 bases fit TRBD1. Germline CDR1 and CDR2: SGHTA and FQGTGA. This CDR3 spans 11 amino acids. V was clipped by 6 bases and J by 9 bases; unmatched bases: 2. The CDR3 nucleotides read TGTGCCAGCAGTGCAGGGGGTGAGCAGTTCTTC. Protein product: CASSAGGEQFF. Full variable domain (rest looked up from reference TRBV7-3 and TRBJ2-1): GAGVSQTPSNKVTEKGKYVELRCDPISGHTALYWYRQSLGQGPEFLIYFQGTGAADDSGLPNDRFFAVRPEGSVSTLKIQRTERGDSAVYLCASSAGGEQFFGPGTRLTVL.

The chain carries TRBV7-3 and TRBJ1-1, with 10 bases lining up with TRBD1. J lost 4 bases, V lost 5 bases, and 7 bases had no gene match. Germline V gives CDR1 SGHTA, CDR2 FQGTGA. There are 15 residues in the CDR3. CDR3 in amino acids: CASSPDRGLVTEAFF. CDR3 bases: TGTGCCAGCAGCCCAGACAGGGGGCTGGTCACTGAAGCTTTCTTT.

The chain links TRBV7-3 to TRBJ2-1; 13 nucleotides align to TRBD2. The CDR3 extends over 15 amino acids. V was pared by 2 bases and J by 10 bases, with 5 bases of the junction left unmatched. CDR1 is SGHTA and CDR2 is FQGTGA in the germline V gene. CDR3 DNA sequence: TGTGCCAGCAGCTTAGGACTAGCGGGAGAGGAGGAGCAGTTCTTC. Amino acids: CASSLGLAGEEEQFF.

This chain links TRBV28 with TRBJ1-5; 9 bases fit TRBD1. V shed 2 bases and J 6 bases; nucleotides not matched to a gene: 8. The CDR3 extends over 16 amino acids. Per the germline V gene, CDR1 is MDHEN and CDR2 is SYDVKM. CDR3 DNA: TGTGCCAGCAGTTTAATAGGACAGGGGTTTAGTCAGCCCCAGCATTTT. It is translated as CASSLIGQGFSQPQHF.

This chain connects TRBV15 to TRBJ2-7; tentatively, D is TRBD2 (6 bases). This CDR3 spans 14 amino acids. Trimming removed 1 base at V and 5 bases at J, with 12 bases between. CDR1 and CDR2 (germline): LNHNV, YYDKDF (reference sequence). The CDR3 spells CATSRVDGSDEQYF. The CDR3 nucleotides read TGTGCCACCAGCAGAGTCGACGGGAGCGACGAGCAGTACTTC.